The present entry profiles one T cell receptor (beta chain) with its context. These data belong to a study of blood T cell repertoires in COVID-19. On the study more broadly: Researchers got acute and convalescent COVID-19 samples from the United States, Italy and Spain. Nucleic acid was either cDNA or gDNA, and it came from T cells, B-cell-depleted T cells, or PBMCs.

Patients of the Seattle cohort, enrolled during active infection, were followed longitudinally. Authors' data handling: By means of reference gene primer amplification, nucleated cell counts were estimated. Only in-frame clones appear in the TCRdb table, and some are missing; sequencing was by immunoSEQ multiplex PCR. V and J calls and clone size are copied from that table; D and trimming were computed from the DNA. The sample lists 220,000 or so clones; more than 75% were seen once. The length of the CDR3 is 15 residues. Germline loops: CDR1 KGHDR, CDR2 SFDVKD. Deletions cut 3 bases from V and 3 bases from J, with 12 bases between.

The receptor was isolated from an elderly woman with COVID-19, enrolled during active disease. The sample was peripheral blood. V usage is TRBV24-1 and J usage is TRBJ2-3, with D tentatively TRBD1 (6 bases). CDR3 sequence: CATSDAGAGTDTQYF. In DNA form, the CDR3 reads TGTGCCACCAGTGATGCAGGGGCTGGGACAGATACGCAGTATTTT.